This record covers a single T cell receptor beta chain. Only in-frame clones appear in the TCRdb table, and some are missing; sequencing was by immunoSEQ multiplex PCR. Among more than 95,000 clones listed, about 93% were seen once. The source of the sample is a study of control samples from healthy donors and cancer patients. Trimming took 0 bases from V and 1 from J; bases not matched to a gene: 4. Germline loops: CDR1 MNHEY, CDR2 SVGAGI. The CDR3 extends over 16 amino acids. Specimen: blood. The sequence was collected from a man aged 25 to 40 in good health. This chain links TRBV6-5 with TRBJ1-1, with TRBD1 identical over 8 bases. For the CDR3, the DNA is TGTGCCAGCAGTTACTCGGGCAGGGGGCGGAACACTGAAGCTTTCTTT. This gives the protein CASSYSGRGRNTEAFF.